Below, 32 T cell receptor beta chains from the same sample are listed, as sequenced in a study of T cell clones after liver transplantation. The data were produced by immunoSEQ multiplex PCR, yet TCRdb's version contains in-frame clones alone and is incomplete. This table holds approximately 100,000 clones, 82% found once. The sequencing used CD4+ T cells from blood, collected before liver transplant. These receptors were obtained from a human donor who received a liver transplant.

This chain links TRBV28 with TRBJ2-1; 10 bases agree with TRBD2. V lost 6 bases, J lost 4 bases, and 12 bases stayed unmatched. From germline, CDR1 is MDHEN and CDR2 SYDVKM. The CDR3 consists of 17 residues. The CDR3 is CASSPGGAGGVYNEQFF. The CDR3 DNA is TGTGCCAGCAGCCCAGGGGGAGCGGGAGGGGTTTACAATGAGCAGTTCTTC.

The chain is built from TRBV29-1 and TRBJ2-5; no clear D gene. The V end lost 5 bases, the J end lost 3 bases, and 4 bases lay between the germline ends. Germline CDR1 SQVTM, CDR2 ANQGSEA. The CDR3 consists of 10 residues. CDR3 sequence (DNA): TGCAGCGTTCAGGAAGAGACCCAGTACTTC. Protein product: CSVQEETQYF.

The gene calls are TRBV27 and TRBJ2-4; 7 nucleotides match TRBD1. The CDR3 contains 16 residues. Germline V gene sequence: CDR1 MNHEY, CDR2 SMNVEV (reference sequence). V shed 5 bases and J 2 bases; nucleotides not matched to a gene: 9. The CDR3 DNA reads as TGTGCCAGCAGTGCGATACCGACAGGGACCAAAAACATTCAGTACTTC. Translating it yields CASSAIPTGTKNIQYF.

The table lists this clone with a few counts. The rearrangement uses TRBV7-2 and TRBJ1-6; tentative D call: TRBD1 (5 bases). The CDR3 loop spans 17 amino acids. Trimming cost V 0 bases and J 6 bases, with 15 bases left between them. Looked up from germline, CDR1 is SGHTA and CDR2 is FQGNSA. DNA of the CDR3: TGTGCCAGCAGCTTAGCCCCAGCAGGGACGAGTAATTCACCCCTCCACTTT. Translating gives CASSLAPAGTSNSPLHF.

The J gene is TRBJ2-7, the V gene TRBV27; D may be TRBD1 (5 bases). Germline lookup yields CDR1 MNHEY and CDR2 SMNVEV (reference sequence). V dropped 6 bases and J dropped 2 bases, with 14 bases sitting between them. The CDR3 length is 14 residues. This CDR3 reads CASRGAVGPYEQYF. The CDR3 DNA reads TGTGCCAGCAGAGGGGCGGTGGGCCCCTACGAGCAGTACTTC.

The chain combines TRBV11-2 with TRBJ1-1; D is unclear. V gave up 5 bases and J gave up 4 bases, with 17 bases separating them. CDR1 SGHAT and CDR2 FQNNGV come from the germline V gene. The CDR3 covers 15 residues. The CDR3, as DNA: TGTGCCAGCAGCCCCACGGGCCGGGTGGGCACTGAAGCTTTCTTT. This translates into CASSPTGRVGTEAFF.

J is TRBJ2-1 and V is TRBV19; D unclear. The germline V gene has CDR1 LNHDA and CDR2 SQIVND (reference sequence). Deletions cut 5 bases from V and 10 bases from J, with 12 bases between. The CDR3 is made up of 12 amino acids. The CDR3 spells CASSYLLREQFF. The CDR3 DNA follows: TGTGCCAGTAGTTATTTGCTCCGGGAGCAGTTCTTC.

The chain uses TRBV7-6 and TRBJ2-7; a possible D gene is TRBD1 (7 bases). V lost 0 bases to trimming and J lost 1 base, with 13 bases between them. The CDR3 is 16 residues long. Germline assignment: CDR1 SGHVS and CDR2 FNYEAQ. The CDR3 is CASSLAVRGVSYEQYF. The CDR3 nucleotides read TGTGCCAGCAGCTTAGCGGTCAGGGGGGTTTCCTACGAGCAGTACTTC.

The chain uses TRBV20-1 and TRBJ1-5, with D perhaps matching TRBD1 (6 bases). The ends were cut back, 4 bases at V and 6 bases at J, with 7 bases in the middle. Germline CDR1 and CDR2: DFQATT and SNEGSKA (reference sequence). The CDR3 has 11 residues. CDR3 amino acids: CSAKQGQPQHF. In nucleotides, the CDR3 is TGCAGTGCTAAACAGGGTCAGCCCCAGCATTTT.

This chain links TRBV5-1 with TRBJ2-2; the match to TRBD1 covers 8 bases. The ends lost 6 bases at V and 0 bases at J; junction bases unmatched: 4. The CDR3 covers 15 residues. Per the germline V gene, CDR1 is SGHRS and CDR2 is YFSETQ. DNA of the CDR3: TGCGCCAGCACGACAGGGGCCGCGAACACCGGGGAGCTGTTTTTT. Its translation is CASTTGAANTGELFF.

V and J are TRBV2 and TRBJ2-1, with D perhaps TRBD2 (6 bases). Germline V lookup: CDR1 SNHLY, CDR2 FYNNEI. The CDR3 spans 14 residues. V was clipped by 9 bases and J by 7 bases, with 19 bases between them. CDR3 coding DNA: TGTGCCAGTCGGGGGTTGGGCCAGGATAATGAGCAGTTCTTC. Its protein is CASRGLGQDNEQFF. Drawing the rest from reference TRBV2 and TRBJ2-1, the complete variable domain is EPEVTQTPSHQVTQMGQEVILRCVPISNHLYFYWYRQILGQKVEFLVSFYNNEISEKSEIFDDQFSVERPDGSNFTLKIRSTKLEDSAMYFCASRGLGQDNEQFFGPGTRLTVL.

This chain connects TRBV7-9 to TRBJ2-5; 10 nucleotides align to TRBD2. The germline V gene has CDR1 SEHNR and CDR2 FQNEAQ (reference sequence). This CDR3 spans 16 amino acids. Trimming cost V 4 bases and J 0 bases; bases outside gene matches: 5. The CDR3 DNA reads TGTGCCAGCAGCTCCCGGACTAGCGGAAACCAAGAGACCCAGTACTTC. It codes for CASSSRTSGNQETQYF. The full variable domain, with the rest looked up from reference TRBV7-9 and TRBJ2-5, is DTGVSQNPRHKITKRGQNVTFRCDPISEHNRLYWYRQTLGQGPEFLTYFQNEAQLEKSRLLSDRFSAERPKGSFSTLEIQRTEQGDSAMYLCASSSRTSGNQETQYFGPGTRLLVL.

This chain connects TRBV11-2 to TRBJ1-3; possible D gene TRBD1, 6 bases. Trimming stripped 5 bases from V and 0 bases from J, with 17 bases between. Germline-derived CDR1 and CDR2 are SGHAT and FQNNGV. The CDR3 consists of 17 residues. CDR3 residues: CASSPLRGPSSGNTIYF. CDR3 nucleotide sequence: TGTGCCAGCAGCCCCCTTCGGGGGCCGAGCTCTGGAAACACCATATATTTT.

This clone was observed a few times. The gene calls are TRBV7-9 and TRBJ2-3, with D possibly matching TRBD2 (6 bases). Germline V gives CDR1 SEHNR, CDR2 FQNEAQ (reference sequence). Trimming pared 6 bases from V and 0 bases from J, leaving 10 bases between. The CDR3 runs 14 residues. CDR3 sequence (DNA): TGTGCCAGCAGTTGGGCGGGAAGCACAGATACGCAGTATTTT. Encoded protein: CASSWAGSTDTQYF.

The CDR3 loop reads CASSLAGTYQETQYF. In DNA, the CDR3 is TGCGCCAGCAGCTTGGCGGGGACCTACCAAGAGACCCAGTACTTC. The chain has TRBV5-1 and TRBJ2-5; TRBD1 or TRBD2 may be the D gene (5 bases each). This CDR3 comprises 15 residues. The V gene's germline CDR1 is SGHRS and CDR2 YFSETQ. Trimming removed 0 bases from V and 0 bases from J, with 9 bases in between. Full variable domain (remainder filled in from reference TRBV5-1 and TRBJ2-5): KAGVTQTPRYLIKTRGQQVTLSCSPISGHRSVSWYQQTPGQGLQFLFEYFSETQRNKGNFPGRFSGRQFSNSRSEMNVSTLELGDSALYLCASSLAGTYQETQYFGPGTRLLVL.

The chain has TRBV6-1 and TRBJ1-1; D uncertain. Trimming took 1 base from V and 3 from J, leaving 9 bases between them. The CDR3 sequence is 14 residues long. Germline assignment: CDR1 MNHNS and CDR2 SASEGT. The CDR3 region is CASSEGSWDTEAFF. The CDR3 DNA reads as TGTGCCAGCAGTGAAGGCAGTTGGGACACTGAAGCTTTCTTT.

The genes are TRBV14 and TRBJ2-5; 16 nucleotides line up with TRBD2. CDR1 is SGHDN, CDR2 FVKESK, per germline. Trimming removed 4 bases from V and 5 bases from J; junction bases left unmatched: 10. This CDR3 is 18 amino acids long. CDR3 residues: CASSRKPGLAGGQETQYF. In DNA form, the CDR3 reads TGTGCCAGCAGCCGAAAGCCGGGACTAGCGGGAGGGCAGGAGACCCAGTACTTC.

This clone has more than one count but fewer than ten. DNA of the CDR3: TGTGCCAGCAGCCCTAGCGGGGGATGGACCGGGGAGCTGTTTTTT. Translating it yields CASSPSGGWTGELFF. The V and J genes are TRBV14 and TRBJ2-2; TRBD2 matches at 10 bases. Germline values: CDR1 SGHDN, CDR2 FVKESK. V lost 4 bases to trimming and J lost 5 bases; unmatched junction nucleotides: 4. CDR3 length: 15 residues. The full variable domain, in which reference TRBV14 and TRBJ2-2 provide the parts outside the CDR3, is EAGVTQFPSHSVIEKGQTVTLRCDPISGHDNLYWYRRVMGKEIKFLLHFVKESKQDESGMPNNRFLAERTGGTYSTLKVQPAELEDSGVYFCASSPSGGWTGELFFGEGSRLTVL.

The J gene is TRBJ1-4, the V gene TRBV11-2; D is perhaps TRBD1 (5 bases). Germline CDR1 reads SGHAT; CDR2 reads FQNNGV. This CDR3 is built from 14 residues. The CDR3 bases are TGTGCTTCCAACCAGCGGAGGGGTAATGAAAAACTGTTTTTT. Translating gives CASNQRRGNEKLFF. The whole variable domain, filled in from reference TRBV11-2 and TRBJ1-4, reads EAGVAQSPRYKIIEKRQSVAFWCNPISGHATLYWYQQILGQGPKLLIQFQNNGVVDDSQLPKDRFSAERLKGVDSTLKIQPAKLEDSAVYLCASNQRRGNEKLFFGSGTQLSVL.

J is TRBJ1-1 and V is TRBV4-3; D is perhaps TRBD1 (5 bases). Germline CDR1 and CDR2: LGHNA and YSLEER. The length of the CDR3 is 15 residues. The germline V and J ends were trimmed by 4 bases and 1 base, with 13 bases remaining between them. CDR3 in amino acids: CASSPRIGTNTEAFF. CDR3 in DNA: TGCGCCAGCAGCCCTCGAATCGGGACGAACACTGAAGCTTTCTTT.

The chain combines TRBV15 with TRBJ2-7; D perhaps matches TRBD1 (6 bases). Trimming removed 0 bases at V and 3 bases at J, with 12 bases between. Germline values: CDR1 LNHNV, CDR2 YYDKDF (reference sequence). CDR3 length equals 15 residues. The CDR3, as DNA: TGTGCCACCAGCAGAGATCCCAGGGGAGACTACGAGCAGTACTTC. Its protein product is CATSRDPRGDYEQYF.

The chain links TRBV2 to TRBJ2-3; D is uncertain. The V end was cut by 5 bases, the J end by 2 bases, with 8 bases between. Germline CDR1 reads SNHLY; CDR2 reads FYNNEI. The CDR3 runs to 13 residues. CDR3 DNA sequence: TGTGCCAGCAGTTCGGCCGACACAGATACGCAGTATTTT. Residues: CASSSADTDTQYF.

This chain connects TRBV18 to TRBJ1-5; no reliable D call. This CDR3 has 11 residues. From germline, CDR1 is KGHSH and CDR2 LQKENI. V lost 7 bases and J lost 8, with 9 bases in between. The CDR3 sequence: CASFHVEPQHF. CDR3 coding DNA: TGTGCCAGCTTTCACGTGGAGCCCCAGCATTTT. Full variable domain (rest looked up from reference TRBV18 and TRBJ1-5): NAGVMQNPRHLVRRRGQEARLRCSPMKGHSHVYWYRQLPEEGLKFMVYLQKENIIDESGMPKERFSAEFPKEGPSILRIQQVVRGDSAAYFCASFHVEPQHFGDGTRLSIL.

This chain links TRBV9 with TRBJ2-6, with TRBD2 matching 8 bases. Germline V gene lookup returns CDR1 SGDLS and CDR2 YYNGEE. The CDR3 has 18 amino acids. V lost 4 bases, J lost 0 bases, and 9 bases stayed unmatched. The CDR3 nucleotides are TGTGCCAGCAGCTCCGGGGGGGCATTAGGCTCTGGGGCCAACGTCCTGACTTTC. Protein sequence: CASSSGGALGSGANVLTF.

The CDR3 nucleotides read TGTGCCAGCAGTTTAGGACAGTCCACAGATACGCAGTATTTT. Its protein is CASSLGQSTDTQYF. J is TRBJ2-3 and V is TRBV28; possibly TRBD1 for D (6 bases). Looked up from germline, CDR1 is MDHEN and CDR2 is SYDVKM. This CDR3 has 14 amino acids. Trimming shortened V by 2 bases and J by 2 bases, and 8 bases separated the two germline ends.

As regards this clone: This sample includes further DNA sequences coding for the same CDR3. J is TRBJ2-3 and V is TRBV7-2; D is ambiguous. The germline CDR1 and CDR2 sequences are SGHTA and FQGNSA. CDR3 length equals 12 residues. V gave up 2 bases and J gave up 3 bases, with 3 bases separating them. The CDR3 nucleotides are TGTGCCAGCAGCTTATCGACAGATACGCAGTATTTT. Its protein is CASSLSTDTQYF.

This chain's CDR3 is CASSLVSETQYF. The DNA of the CDR3 is TGTGCCAGCAGCTTAGTTTCAGAGACCCAGTACTTC. This rearrangement joins TRBV7-6 to TRBJ2-5; D ambiguous. Trimming left V 1 base short and J 4 bases short, with 4 bases between. The CDR3 is 12 amino acids. Germline V gene lookup returns CDR1 SGHVS and CDR2 FNYEAQ.

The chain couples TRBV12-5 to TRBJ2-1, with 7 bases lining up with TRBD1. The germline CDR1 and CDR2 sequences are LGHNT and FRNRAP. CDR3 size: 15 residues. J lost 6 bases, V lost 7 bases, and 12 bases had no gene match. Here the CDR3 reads CASAFGTGDGNEQFF. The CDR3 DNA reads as TGTGCTAGTGCCTTTGGTACAGGGGATGGCAATGAGCAGTTCTTC.

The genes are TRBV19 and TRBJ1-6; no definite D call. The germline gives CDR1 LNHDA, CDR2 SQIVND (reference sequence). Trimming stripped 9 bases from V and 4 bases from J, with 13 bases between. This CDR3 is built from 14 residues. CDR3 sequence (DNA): TGTGCCAGCCGCCATCACGGGTATAATTCACCCCTCCACTTT. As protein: CASRHHGYNSPLHF.

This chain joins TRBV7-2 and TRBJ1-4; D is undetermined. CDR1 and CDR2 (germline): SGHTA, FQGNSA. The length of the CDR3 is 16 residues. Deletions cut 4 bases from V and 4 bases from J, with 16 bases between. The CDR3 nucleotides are TGTGCCAGCAGCTCTACCCCAAGGGCCCTTAATGAAAAACTGTTTTTT. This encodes CASSSTPRALNEKLFF. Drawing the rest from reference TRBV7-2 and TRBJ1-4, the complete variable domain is GAGVSQSPSNKVTEKGKDVELRCDPISGHTALYWYRQSLGQGLEFLIYFQGNSAPDKSGLPSDRFSAERTGGSVSTLTIQRTQQEDSAVYLCASSSTPRALNEKLFFGSGTQLSVL.

The CDR3 reads CSVLGPGNTIYF. CDR3 bases: TGCAGCGTGCTGGGACCTGGAAACACCATATATTTT. This chain joins TRBV29-1 and TRBJ1-3; tentative D call: TRBD1 (5 bases). V was pared by 6 bases and J by 2 bases, with 8 bases between. The CDR3 is made up of 12 amino acids. The germline gives CDR1 SQVTM, CDR2 ANQGSEA.

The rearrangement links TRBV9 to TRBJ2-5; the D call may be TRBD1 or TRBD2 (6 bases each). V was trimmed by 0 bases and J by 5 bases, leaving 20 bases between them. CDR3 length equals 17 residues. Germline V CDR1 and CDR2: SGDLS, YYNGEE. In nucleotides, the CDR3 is TGTGCCAGCAGCGTAGCGCCCGCGTCGGGGGCGCAGGAGACCCAGTACTTC. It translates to CASSVAPASGAQETQYF.